One T cell receptor (beta chain) is described in this entry. No antigen is known for it. The data are from a study of a mutant IDH1 vaccine in newly diagnosed glioma. About the study: The patients were given eight vaccinations, one each in weeks 1, 3, 5, 7, 11, 15, 19 and 23.

Only in-frame clones appear in the TCRdb table, and some are missing; sequencing was by immunoSEQ multiplex PCR. Of 50,000 to 60,000 clones listed, roughly 90% are singletons. Trimming pared 4 bases from V and 7 bases from J, leaving 16 bases between. The V gene's germline CDR1 is MNHNY and CDR2 SVGAGI (reference sequence). The CDR3 totals 14 residues. Indicated time point: week 11, during vaccination. Vaccination used 300 ug of mutant IDH1 20-mer peptide per dose, with topical imiquimod. Each of the donors came in with new WHO grade 3 or 4 astrocytomas that were IDH1-mutant and ATRX-lost. The chain uses TRBV6-6 and TRBJ1-2; D not certain. Sequenced here: PBMCs, sampled from a glioma patient whose treatment included an IDH1 peptide vaccine. The TCR comes from a man aged 50-60 years with glioma. Here the CDR3 reads CASSSPSKDGGYTF. The CDR3 bases are TGTGCCAGCAGTTCTCCAAGCAAGGATGGTGGCTACACCTTC.